In this sample, the clone carrying this T cell receptor (beta chain) turned up a few times. This record comes from a study of blood T cell repertoires in COVID-19. The overall study: COVID-19 samples, acute and convalescent, were from the United States, Italy and Spain. PBMCs, B-cell-depleted T cells, or T cells provided the cDNA or gDNA that made up the material.

In the authors' methods: Reference gene primers were amplified, and this amplification served to estimate nucleated cell counts. Repertoires were generated with immunoSEQ multiplex PCR, while TCRdb's copy carries only in-frame clones and drops some. V and J calls and clone size follow that table, whereas D and trimming were derived from the DNA. Seen here are about 98,000 clones, about 91% observed once, and the top ten hold less than 4.5%. CDR3 length: 13 residues. The V gene's germline CDR1 is SQVTM and CDR2 ANQGSEA. Between the trimmed V and J ends, which lost 4 bases and 1 base, there was a span of 10 bases.

Sequencing input: peripheral blood. The receptor comes from a young man with acute or convalescent COVID-19. The rearrangement uses TRBV29-1 and TRBJ1-1, with a possible D match to TRBD1 (5 bases). CDR3 sequence reads: CSVAGLQNTEAFF. As DNA, the CDR3 is TGCAGCGTTGCAGGGCTACAGAACACTGAAGCTTTCTTT.